The 28 T cell receptor beta chains given below trace back to one sample, sequenced in a study of cytomegalovirus exposure and HLA in healthy donors. Assay: immunoSEQ multiplex PCR; the TCRdb copy retains only in-frame clones and omits some. This sample carries roughly 50,000 clones, 90% to 95% of them seen once, and the ten largest clones take approximately 1.7%. The sequenced sample was PBMCs. Source of these receptors: a woman aged 18-29 years in good health and CMV-seropositive.

This sequence joins TRBV6-5 and TRBJ2-3; TRBD2 matches 10 bases. The CDR3 totals 14 residues. Trimming at V came to 8 bases and at J to 3 bases, leaving 5 bases not matched to a gene. From germline, CDR1 is MNHEY and CDR2 SVGAGI. CDR3 nucleotides: TGTGCCAGCCAGCGGGGGGGTCTGACAGATACGCAGTATTTT. Amino acids: CASQRGGLTDTQYF.

The chain combines TRBV9 with TRBJ1-2; 7 bases map to TRBD1. Germline V gives CDR1 SGDLS, CDR2 YYNGEE. The CDR3 is 15 amino acids. V lost 3 bases and J lost 4; bases outside the gene matches: 9. In DNA form, the CDR3 reads TGTGCCAGCAGCGACTCGACAGGGTTGGTCTATGGCTACACCTTC. Its protein is CASSDSTGLVYGYTF.

The sample holds one count of this clone. V usage is TRBV7-8 and J usage is TRBJ1-1, with D uncertain. The CDR3 has 15 residues. Between the trimmed V and J ends, which lost 1 base and 3 bases, there was a span of 12 bases. The V gene's germline CDR1 is SGHVS and CDR2 FQNEAQ. The CDR3 bases are TGTGCCAGCAGCTTAGGATCAGTGGTGGACACTGAAGCTTTCTTT. This codes for CASSLGSVVDTEAFF. The variable domain in full, with the rest retrieved from reference TRBV7-8 and TRBJ1-1, is GAGVSQSPRYKVAKRGQDVALRCDPISGHVSLFWYQQALGQGPEFLTYFQNEAQLDKSGLPSDRFFAERPEGSVSTLKIQRTQQEDSAVYLCASSLGSVVDTEAFFGQGTRLTVV.

The chain links TRBV4-3 to TRBJ2-3; tentative D call: TRBD2 (6 bases). Germline V gene data show CDR1 as LGHNA and CDR2 as YSLEER. The CDR3 has 16 amino acids. V was pared by 0 bases and J by 1 base, with 11 bases between. DNA for the CDR3: TGCGCCAGCAGCCAAGATGGGATAGCGGGCACAGATACGCAGTATTTT. Amino acid sequence: CASSQDGIAGTDTQYF.

J is TRBJ2-3 and V is TRBV2, with 11 positions matching TRBD2. Germline loops: CDR1 SNHLY, CDR2 FYNNEI. The CDR3 is made up of 13 amino acids. The junction had 7 bases not matched to a gene; V was cut back by 7 bases and J by 10 bases. CDR3 DNA sequence: TGTGCCAGCAATGTAGCGGGGGGGCCGCCGCAGTATTTT. As protein: CASNVAGGPPQYF.

This chain connects TRBV27 to TRBJ1-5, with 7 bases aligning to TRBD1. Germline trimming cut 5 bases from V and 3 bases from J; bases unmatched to any gene: 4. CDR1 is MNHEY, CDR2 SMNVEV, per germline (reference sequence). This CDR3 has 14 amino acids. DNA for the CDR3: TGTGCCAGCAGTGTGACAGGGACCAATCAGCCCCAGCATTTT. This gives the protein CASSVTGTNQPQHF.

The chain has TRBV28 and TRBJ2-3; weak D call: TRBD2 (7 bases). Deletions cut 1 base from V and 1 base from J, with 21 bases between. CDR1 and CDR2 from the germline V gene are MDHEN and SYDVKM. The CDR3 totals 19 residues. The CDR3 region has the DNA TGTGCCAGCAGTTTATCCCCTATGAGGCGGGGGCGCGGCACAGATACGCAGTATTTT. Its translation: CASSLSPMRRGRGTDTQYF. Full variable domain (outside the CDR3, taken from reference TRBV28 and TRBJ2-3): DVKVTQSSRYLVKRTGEKVFLECVQDMDHENMFWYRQDPGLGLRLIYFSYDVKMKEKGDIPEGYSVSREKKERFSLILESASTNQTSMYLCASSLSPMRRGRGTDTQYFGPGTRLTVL.

The genes are TRBV7-6 and TRBJ2-1; TRBD2 aligns across 14 bases. The V gene's germline CDR1 is SGHVS and CDR2 FNYEAQ. Trimming took 5 bases from V and 0 from J; bases not matched to a gene: 15. This CDR3 spans 21 amino acids. CDR3: CASSPRWTSGGPFSSYNEQFF. CDR3 bases: TGTGCCAGCAGCCCCAGATGGACTAGCGGGGGGCCGTTTAGCTCCTACAATGAGCAGTTCTTC. Full variable domain (outside the CDR3, taken from reference TRBV7-6 and TRBJ2-1): GAGVSQSPRYKVTKRGQDVALRCDPISGHVSLYWYRQALGQGPEFLTYFNYEAQQDKSGLPNDRFSAERPEGSISTLTIQRTEQRDSAMYRCASSPRWTSGGPFSSYNEQFFGPGTRLTVL.

The genes are TRBV23-1 and TRBJ2-7; the D gene is possibly TRBD1 (6 bases). TRBV23-1 is given ORF status, its function remaining uncertain. With 8 bases removed from V and 0 bases from J, the gap between germline ends came to 14 bases. This CDR3 region has 14 residues. The chain's CDR3 is CASRPSDSSYEQYF. The CDR3 nucleotides are TGCGCCAGCCGACCCTCGGACAGCTCCTACGAGCAGTACTTC.

CDR3 region: CASNPLTGGYEQYF. In nucleotides, the CDR3 is TGTGCCAGCAACCCCCTTACCGGGGGCTACGAGCAGTACTTC. V usage is TRBV28 and J usage is TRBJ2-7; D is perhaps TRBD2 (6 bases). V was pared by 7 bases and J by 3 bases, with 16 bases between. The CDR3 runs to 14 residues. Germline V gene lookup returns CDR1 MDHEN and CDR2 SYDVKM.

The rearrangement uses TRBV9 and TRBJ2-1, with 8 bases identical to TRBD2. CDR3 length equals 14 residues. The germline V gene encodes CDR1 SGDLS and CDR2 YYNGEE. The V and J ends lost 3 bases and 5 bases, in that order; junction bases with no gene match: 4. Written as DNA, the CDR3 is TGTGCCAGCAGCGGTAGCGGGGACCACAATGAGCAGTTCTTC. It encodes CASSGSGDHNEQFF.

This clone was detected only once. The chain carries TRBV4-3 and TRBJ2-7, with 7 positions matching TRBD2. The germline V gene has CDR1 LGHNA and CDR2 YSLEER. Germline trimming cut 0 bases from V and 2 bases from J; bases unmatched to any gene: 13. The CDR3 totals 18 residues. CDR3 sequence reads: CASSQDAPNSGGTYEQYF. The CDR3 nucleotides are TGCGCCAGCAGCCAAGACGCCCCCAACTCGGGGGGTACCTACGAGCAGTACTTC.

A single count supports this clone. The J gene is TRBJ1-1, the V gene TRBV14, with a tentative D call TRBD1 (5 bases). The CDR3 has 15 residues. V lost 2 bases, J lost 4 bases, and 14 bases lay in between. Per the germline V gene, CDR1 is SGHDN and CDR2 is FVKESK. Here the CDR3 reads CASSQLRGDTTEAFF. In nucleotides, the CDR3 is TGTGCCAGCAGCCAACTAAGGGGTGATACCACTGAAGCTTTCTTT.

The chain links TRBV19 to TRBJ1-5; D might be TRBD1 (5 bases). This CDR3 comprises 13 residues. V lost 3 bases and J 6 bases, leaving 9 bases between the germline ends. CDR1 and CDR2 from the germline V gene are LNHDA and SQIVND (reference sequence). CDR3 nucleotides: TGTGCCAGTAGTATCCAGGGTATTCAGCCCCAGCATTTT. This codes for CASSIQGIQPQHF.

This clone came up a few times. This chain uses TRBV27 with TRBJ1-2; possibly TRBD1 for D (6 bases). Germline loops: CDR1 MNHEY, CDR2 SMNVEV (reference sequence). This CDR3 is 13 amino acids long. Deletions cut 6 bases from V and 4 bases from J, with 12 bases between. The CDR3 DNA sequence: TGTGCCAGCAGGGGGGCCGCCAGCTATGGCTACACCTTC. Translation: CASRGAASYGYTF.

V gene TRBV7-7 combines with J gene TRBJ2-2; TRBD1 matches at 9 bases. CDR3 size: 15 residues. Trimming removed 2 bases from V and 5 bases from J; junction bases left unmatched: 3. Germline assignment: CDR1 SSHAT and CDR2 FNYEAQ (reference sequence). The CDR3 is CASSLRDRETGELFF. CDR3 nucleotide sequence: TGTGCCAGCAGCTTACGGGACAGGGAAACCGGGGAGCTGTTTTTT.

J is TRBJ2-1 and V is TRBV6-1; no clear D. Trimming shortened V by 3 bases and J by 3 bases, and 9 bases separated the two germline ends. This CDR3 has 14 amino acids. Germline V gene lookup returns CDR1 MNHNS and CDR2 SASEGT. The CDR3 bases are TGTGCCAGCAGTGATCGACGGAGCTACAATGAGCAGTTCTTC. It translates to CASSDRRSYNEQFF.

The chain uses TRBV2 and TRBJ1-2; 8 bases agree with TRBD1. CDR1 is SNHLY and CDR2 is FYNNEI in the germline V gene. The CDR3 runs 14 residues. V lost 6 bases, J lost 4 bases, and 7 bases stayed unmatched. The CDR3 loop reads CASSATGVSYGYTF. For the CDR3, the DNA is TGTGCCAGCAGCGCGACAGGGGTGAGCTATGGCTACACCTTC.

J is TRBJ2-3 and V is TRBV7-2; tentatively, D is TRBD1 (6 bases). The V gene lost 5 bases and the J gene lost 5 bases, with 11 bases spanning the gap. CDR3 length: 13 residues. Germline V gene data show CDR1 as SGHTA and CDR2 as FQGNSA. The CDR3 DNA follows: TGTGCCAGCAGCCGCCGAGGGGGAGATACGCAGTATTTT. Protein: CASSRRGGDTQYF. The full variable domain, rest sourced from reference TRBV7-2 and TRBJ2-3, is GAGVSQSPSNKVTEKGKDVELRCDPISGHTALYWYRQSLGQGLEFLIYFQGNSAPDKSGLPSDRFSAERTGGSVSTLTIQRTQQEDSAVYLCASSRRGGDTQYFGPGTRLTVL.

The chain uses TRBV5-6 and TRBJ1-6; D possibly corresponds to TRBD1 (6 bases). Trimming cost V 4 bases and J 11 bases, with 19 bases left between them. This CDR3 is built from 15 residues. Germline loops: CDR1 SGHDT, CDR2 YYEEEE. The CDR3 nucleotides are TGTGCCAGCAGCCAGGGAGGGGGGACTGGGGCACCCCTCCACTTT. This sequence encodes CASSQGGGTGAPLHF.

V and J are TRBV11-1 and TRBJ2-7, with 11 bases lining up with TRBD1. Germline V gene lookup returns CDR1 SGHAT and CDR2 FQDESV (reference sequence). V dropped 6 bases and J dropped 1; count of bases not matched to a gene: 11. The CDR3 consists of 17 residues. CDR3 region: CASSLTLRDRGSYEQYF. In DNA form, the CDR3 reads TGTGCCAGCAGTTTGACCCTTCGGGACAGGGGGTCCTACGAGCAGTACTTC.

The genes are TRBV6-1 and TRBJ2-7, with 9 positions matching TRBD1. The CDR3 covers 16 residues. V shed 4 bases and J 2 bases; nucleotides not matched to a gene: 9. Germline loops: CDR1 MNHNS, CDR2 SASEGT. CDR3 sequence: CASSAGQGRGPYEQYF. In nucleotides, the CDR3 is TGTGCCAGCAGTGCAGGACAGGGGAGGGGGCCCTACGAGCAGTACTTC.

The rearrangement joins TRBV19 to TRBJ2-5; D not resolved. The CDR3 extends over 16 amino acids. V was clipped by 5 bases and J by 5 bases, with 21 bases between them. Looked up from germline, CDR1 is LNHDA and CDR2 is SQIVND (reference sequence). CDR3 loop: CASSDILSSKRETQYF. The CDR3 coding sequence is TGTGCCAGTAGTGATATCCTATCCTCAAAGAGGGAGACCCAGTACTTC.

The rearrangement uses TRBV4-3 and TRBJ1-2, with D perhaps TRBD1 (5 bases). The CDR3 runs to 15 residues. V lost 0 bases to trimming and J lost 2 bases, with 10 bases between them. Germline V gene lookup returns CDR1 LGHNA and CDR2 YSLEER. The DNA for the CDR3 is TGCGCCAGCAGCCAAGATGGGGGGGGAAACTATGGCTACACCTTC. Residues: CASSQDGGGNYGYTF.

The gene calls are TRBV19 and TRBJ2-1; 7 nucleotides align to TRBD1. The CDR3 length is 14 residues. V lost 5 bases, J lost 7 bases, and 8 bases stayed unmatched. CDR1 and CDR2 (germline): LNHDA, SQIVND (reference sequence). As DNA, the CDR3 is TGTGCCAGTAGTTGGCGCAGGGGGATGAATGAGCAGTTCTTC. Translated, it gives CASSWRRGMNEQFF. The full variable domain, in which reference TRBV19 and TRBJ2-1 provide the parts outside the CDR3, is DGGITQSPKYLFRKEGQNVTLSCEQNLNHDAMYWYRQDPGQGLRLIYYSQIVNDFQKGDIAEGYSVSREKKESFPLTVTSAQKNPTAFYLCASSWRRGMNEQFFGPGTRLTVL.

V usage is TRBV5-5 and J usage is TRBJ1-4; no reliable D call. This CDR3 region has 15 residues. Germline-derived CDR1 and CDR2 are SGHKS and YYEKEE (reference sequence). V was cut by 0 bases and J by 8 bases, with 14 bases left in between. CDR3 sequence: CASSLVAGSGEKLFF. For the CDR3, the DNA is TGTGCCAGCAGCTTGGTTGCTGGGTCGGGGGAAAAACTGTTTTTT.

V and J are TRBV2 and TRBJ2-1; D remains unclear. The V gene's germline CDR1 is SNHLY and CDR2 FYNNEI. The CDR3 totals 16 residues. The V and J ends lost 7 bases and 1 base respectively, with 17 bases between them. The CDR3, as DNA: TGTGCCAGCACCGGTGGTCTCGATGGTTCCTACAATGAGCAGTTCTTC. This sequence encodes CASTGGLDGSYNEQFF. Looking up the rest from reference TRBV2 and TRBJ2-1 gives the full variable domain: EPEVTQTPSHQVTQMGQEVILRCVPISNHLYFYWYRQILGQKVEFLVSFYNNEISEKSEIFDDQFSVERPDGSNFTLKIRSTKLEDSAMYFCASTGGLDGSYNEQFFGPGTRLTVL.

This sequence joins TRBV30 and TRBJ1-1; D is possibly TRBD1 (6 bases). Germline V gives CDR1 GTSNPN, CDR2 SVGIG (reference sequence). The CDR3 loop spans 13 amino acids. The ends were cut back, 2 bases at V and 1 base at J, with 8 bases in the middle. The CDR3 here is CAWSLQGNTEAFF. CDR3 nucleotide sequence: TGTGCCTGGAGTCTACAGGGGAACACTGAAGCTTTCTTT.